This T cell receptor beta chain was identified during a study of post-analysis software for immune sequencing data. Study-level information: Patients with relapsing-remitting, secondary progressive and progressive-relapsing multiple sclerosis courses were all represented.

Findings of the study overall: Patients showed TRBV5-6, TRBV5-1 and TRBV20-1 among five TRBV segments more frequent than in controls. Relative to controls, patients with multiple sclerosis showed significantly lower normalized Chao1 diversity.

Libraries were made from TCR beta cDNA, and they carried unique molecular identifiers. TCRdb itself ran the PCR reads through MiXCR, one entry per CDR3 protein. The sample contains over 700,000 distinct CDR3 sequences, about 32% of which appear only once. CDR3 size: 16 residues. The V gene's germline CDR1 is SGHAT and CDR2 FQNNGV. With 5 bases clipped from V and 2 bases from J, the junction kept 11 bases outside the gene matches. About this clonotype: The target antigen is unknown.

The sequence came from a girl between 10 and 17 years old with multiple sclerosis. Source material: blood. The V and J genes are TRBV11-2 and TRBJ1-1; 7 nucleotides line up with TRBD1. CDR3 in amino acids: CASSLQGGTVNTEAFF. The CDR3 DNA sequence: TGTGCCAGCAGCCTCCAAGGCGGGACAGTCAACACTGAAGCTTTCTTT. Based on the CDR3 plus reference TRBV11-2 and TRBJ1-1, the full variable domain is EAGVAQSPRYKIIEKRQSVAFWCNPISGHATLYWYQQILGQGPKLLIQFQNNGVVDDSQLPKDRFSAERLKGVDSTLKIQPAKLEDSAVYLCASSLQGGTVNTEAFFGQGTRLTVV.